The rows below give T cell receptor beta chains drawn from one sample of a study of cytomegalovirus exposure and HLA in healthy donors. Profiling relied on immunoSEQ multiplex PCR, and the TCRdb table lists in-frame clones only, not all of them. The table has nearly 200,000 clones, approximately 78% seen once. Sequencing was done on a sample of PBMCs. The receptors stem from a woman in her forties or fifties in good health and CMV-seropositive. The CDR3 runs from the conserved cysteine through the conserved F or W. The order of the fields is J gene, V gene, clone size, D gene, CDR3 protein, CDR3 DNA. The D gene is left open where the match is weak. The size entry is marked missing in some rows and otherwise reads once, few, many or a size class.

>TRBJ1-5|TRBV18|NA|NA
CASSRGGQPQHF
TGTGCCAGCTCACGCGGGGGACAGCCCCAGCATTTT
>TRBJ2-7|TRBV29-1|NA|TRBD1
CSVDLGQGVTYEQYF
TGCAGCGTTGACTTGGGACAGGGGGTGACCTACGAGCAGTACTTC
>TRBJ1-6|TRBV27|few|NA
CASSLEGHYNSPLHF
TGTGCCAGCAGTCTGGAGGGGCATTATAATTCACCCCTCCACTTT
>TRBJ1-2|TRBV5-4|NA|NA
CASSPGESYGYTF
TGTGCCAGCAGCCCGGGGGAATCCTATGGCTACACCTTC
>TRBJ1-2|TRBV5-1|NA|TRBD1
CASSLAGGDSRGGYTF
TGCGCCAGCAGCTTGGCCGGTGGGGACAGTCGAGGAGGCTACACCTTC
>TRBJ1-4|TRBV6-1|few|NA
CASSEPPVLFF
TGTGCCAGCAGTGAGCCCCCGGTACTGTTTTTT
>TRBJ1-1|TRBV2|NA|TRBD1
CASSGQGIAEAFF
TGTGCCAGCAGTGGACAGGGGATCGCTGAAGCTTTCTTT
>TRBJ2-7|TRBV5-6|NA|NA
CASSFRPILQGEQYF
TGTGCCAGCAGCTTTCGACCGATTCTACAGGGCGAGCAGTACTTC
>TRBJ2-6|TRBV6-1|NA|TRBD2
CASSVRGLAGAGANVLTF
TGTGCCAGCAGTGTTAGGGGACTAGCGGGAGCTGGGGCCAACGTCCTGACTTTC
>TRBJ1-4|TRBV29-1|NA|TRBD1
CSAKQGGEEKLFF
TGCAGCGCCAAACAAGGGGGCGAGGAAAAACTGTTTTTT
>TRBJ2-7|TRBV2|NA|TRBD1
CASSRGQGYEQYF
TGTGCCAGCAGCCGCGGACAGGGCTACGAGCAGTACTTC
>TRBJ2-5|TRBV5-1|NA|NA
CASSLVQETQYF
TGCGCCAGCAGCTTGGTCCAGGAGACCCAGTACTTC
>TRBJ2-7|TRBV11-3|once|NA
CVSSLGEEYEQYF
TGTGTCAGCAGCTTAGGCGAGGAGTACGAGCAGTACTTC
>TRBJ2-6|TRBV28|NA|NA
CASSIRTAGANVLTF
TGTGCCAGCAGTATCCGGACAGCTGGGGCCAACGTCCTGACTTTC
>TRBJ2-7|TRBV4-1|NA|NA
CASSPLVGATYEQYF
TGCGCCAGCAGCCCCCTCGTGGGAGCGACCTACGAGCAGTACTTC
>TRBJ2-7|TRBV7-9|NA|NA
CASSPGDPRYF
TGTGCCAGCAGCCCGGGGGACCCCAGGTACTTC
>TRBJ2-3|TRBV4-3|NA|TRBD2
CASSQDSDSGGQGDTQYF
TGCGCCAGCAGCCAAGATTCAGATAGCGGGGGGCAAGGGGATACGCAGTATTTT
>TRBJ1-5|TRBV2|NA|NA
CASSEALRGSQPQHF
TGTGCCAGCAGTGAAGCGCTTCGAGGAAGTCAGCCCCAGCATTTT
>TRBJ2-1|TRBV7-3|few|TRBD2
CASSPAGGPLYEQFF
TGTGCCAGCAGCCCAGCGGGAGGGCCATTATATGAGCAGTTCTTC
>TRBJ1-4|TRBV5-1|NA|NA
CASSLLAATNEKLFF
TGCGCCAGCAGCTTGTTGGCAGCAACTAATGAAAAACTGTTTTTT
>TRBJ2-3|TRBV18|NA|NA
CASSPLPRATDTQYF
TGTGCCAGCTCACCACTCCCGCGGGCCACAGATACGCAGTATTTT
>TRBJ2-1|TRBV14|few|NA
CASNLGGSYNEQFF
TGTGCCAGCAACCTAGGGGGTTCGTACAATGAGCAGTTCTTC
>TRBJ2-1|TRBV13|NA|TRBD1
CASSARQGNEQFF
TGTGCCAGCAGCGCTAGACAGGGCAATGAGCAGTTCTTC
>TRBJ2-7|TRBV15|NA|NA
CATSIPGAGKGRQYF
TGTGCCACCAGCATCCCTGGGGCAGGAAAGGGAAGGCAGTACTTC
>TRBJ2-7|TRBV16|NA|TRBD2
CASTKSTGGLSSYEQYF
TGTGCCAGCACCAAATCCACGGGGGGTTTGAGCTCCTACGAGCAGTACTTC
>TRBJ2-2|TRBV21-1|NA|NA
CASSRRGGRTGELFF
TGTGCCAGCAGCCGGCGGGGGGGCCGCACCGGGGAGCTGTTTTTT
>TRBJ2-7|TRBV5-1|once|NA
CASNYEQYF
TGCGCCAGTAACTACGAGCAGTACTTC
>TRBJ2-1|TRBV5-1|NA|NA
CASSPGLYNEQFF
TGCGCCAGCAGCCCCGGACTTTACAATGAGCAGTTCTTC
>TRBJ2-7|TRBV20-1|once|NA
CSARFRDEQYF
TGCAGTGCTAGATTTAGAGACGAGCAGTACTTC
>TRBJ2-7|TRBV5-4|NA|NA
CASSLEGAYEQYF
TGTGCCAGCAGCCTAGAAGGAGCCTACGAGCAGTACTTC
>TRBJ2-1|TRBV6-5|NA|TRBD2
CASSYFGGRNNEQFF
TGTGCCAGCAGTTACTTTGGCGGGAGGAACAATGAGCAGTTCTTC
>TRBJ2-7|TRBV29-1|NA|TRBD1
CSVDRGTDEQYF
TGCAGCGTGGACAGGGGAACGGACGAGCAGTACTTC
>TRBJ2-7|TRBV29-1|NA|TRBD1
CSARDRVDSYEQYF
TGCAGCGCTCGGGACAGGGTGGACTCCTACGAGCAGTACTTC
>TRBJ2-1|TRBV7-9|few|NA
CASSLPRRLGNEQFF
TGTGCCAGCAGCTTACCGAGACGTCTCGGGAATGAGCAGTTCTTC
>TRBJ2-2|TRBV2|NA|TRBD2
CASRPTSGRVTGELFF
TGTGCCAGCAGGCCAACTAGCGGGAGGGTCACCGGGGAGCTGTTTTTT
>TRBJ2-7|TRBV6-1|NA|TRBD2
CASRERDDSYEQYF
TGTGCCAGCAGGGAGCGGGACGACTCCTACGAGCAGTACTTC
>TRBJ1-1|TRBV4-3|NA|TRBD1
CASSRRQGDEAFF
TGCGCCAGCAGCCGTCGACAGGGTGATGAAGCTTTCTTT
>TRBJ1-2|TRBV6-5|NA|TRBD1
CASSIDRGRGYTF
TGTGCCAGCAGTATCGACAGGGGTAGGGGCTACACCTTC
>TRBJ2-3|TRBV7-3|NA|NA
CASSFNTRDTQYF
TGTGCCAGCAGCTTCAATACTAGAGATACGCAGTATTTT
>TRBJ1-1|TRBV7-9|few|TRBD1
CASSQISGQAMNTEAFF
TGTGCCAGCAGCCAAATCTCGGGACAGGCTATGAACACTGAAGCTTTCTTT
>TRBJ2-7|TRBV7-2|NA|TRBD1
CASSPWGQGSYEQYF
TGTGCCAGCAGCCCCTGGGGACAGGGGTCCTACGAGCAGTACTTC
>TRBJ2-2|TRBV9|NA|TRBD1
CASSAGQKNTGELFF
TGTGCCAGCAGCGCGGGACAGAAGAACACCGGGGAGCTGTTTTTT
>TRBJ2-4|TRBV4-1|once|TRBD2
CASSQGGGAGQNIQYF
TGCGCCAGCAGCCAAGGCGGGGGGGCAGGTCAAAACATTCAGTACTTC
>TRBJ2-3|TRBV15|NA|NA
CATSRDVAWSTDTQYF
TGTGCCACCAGCAGAGATGTAGCGTGGAGCACAGATACGCAGTATTTT
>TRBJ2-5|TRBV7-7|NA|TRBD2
CASSPGGGREKTQYF
TGTGCTAGCAGCCCCGGGGGGGGAAGGGAAAAGACCCAGTACTTC
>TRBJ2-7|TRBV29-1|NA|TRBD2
CSARTSSYEQYF
TGCAGCGCTCGGACTAGCTCCTACGAGCAGTACTTC
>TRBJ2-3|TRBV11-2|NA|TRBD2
CASSLGTSQFGTDTQYF
TGTGCCAGCAGCTTAGGGACTAGCCAGTTTGGCACAGATACGCAGTATTTT
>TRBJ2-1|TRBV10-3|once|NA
CAISTGTLINEQFF
TGTGCCATCAGCACCGGGACACTCATTAATGAGCAGTTCTTC
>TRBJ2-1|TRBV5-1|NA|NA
CASSLGTAAYNEQFF
TGCGCCAGCAGCTTGGGGACAGCCGCCTACAATGAGCAGTTCTTC
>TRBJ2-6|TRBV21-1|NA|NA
CASSTLLDRGGTGANVLTF
TGTGCCAGCAGCACCCTTCTTGACAGGGGCGGGACTGGGGCCAACGTCCTGACTTTC
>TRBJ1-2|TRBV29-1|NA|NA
CSVDAGTSGYTF
TGCAGCGTTGACGCGGGGACGAGTGGCTACACCTTC